Given below is one TCR beta chain in context. Its target antigen remains unknown. Base qualities are not at hand, and no much larger clone is one base apart. V is trimmed back by 6 bases and J by 4 bases, and the junction contains 3 bases that no gene match accounts for. The germline V gene encodes CDR1 SNHLY and CDR2 FYNNEI. The CDR3 starts with the cysteine, ends with the phenylalanine, and has 15 residues. Only the CDR3 portion is preserved as DNA: 45 bases, with reading frame beginning at the first base. For sequencing of the TCRbeta CDR3 region, genomic DNA was extracted from the sorted cells. The immunoSEQ Assay was used to sequence the TCRbeta CDR3 regions. TCRdb stores this immuneACCESS table with in-frame sequences only. Part of the clones is absent; in the studies checked, under half of the shortfall reflects unresolved V genes, and no reason is known for the rest. Counted in this sample were about 56,000 clones; roughly 80% of them appeared once. About 3.7% of the sample rests with the top ten.

This entry is derived from a study of OX40 agonist ivuxolimab in advanced cancers. The study in broad terms: Ivuxolimab was an agonistic, fully human IgG2 monoclonal antibody directed against OX40 (CD134), a costimulatory receptor. Intravenous ivuxolimab was administered to patients every 2 weeks at six dose levels: 0.01, 0.1, 0.3, 1.5, 3 and 10 mg/kg. Of the roughly 50 dose-escalation patients, hepatocellular carcinoma was present in around 20, melanoma in around 15, renal cell carcinoma in 9 and head and neck cancer in 9. A male proportion of 82.7% and a mean age of around 60 years, ranging from about 23 to 90, were recorded for the dose-escalation cohort. Prior anti-PD-1, anti-PD-L1 or anti-CTLA-4 therapy was permitted, and 40% of dose-escalation patients had received checkpoint inhibitors. Partial responses were achieved by three dose-escalation patients, of whom one had hepatocellular carcinoma and two had cutaneous melanoma. Peripheral TCRbeta sequencing aimed to test whether ivuxolimab altered TCR sequence diversity and caused clonal T-cell expansion. The paper describes the monotherapy dose-escalation part (N = 52 patients) of the phase I trial of ivuxolimab.

Patients with autoimmune disease history or receiving systemic immunosuppression were excluded from the trial. In every dose cohort, peripheral blood was drawn for TCR sequencing at baseline, cycle 4 day 1, and cycle 7 day 1. The samples were taken from a phase I, first-in-human, multicenter, open-label dose-escalation trial of ivuxolimab. Adults with locally advanced or metastatic melanoma, renal cell, hepatocellular, or head and neck squamous cell carcinoma were enrolled in the trial. Before TCR sequencing, CD4+ T cells and CD8+ T cells were sorted from peripheral blood as separate populations. Study-wide findings and limitations: Antigen specificity was not determined for the clonally expanded peripheral T cells. After ivuxolimab, CD8+ T cells had more expanded clones than CD4+ T cells on average. Low levels of normalized T-cell clonal expansion were also shown by some nonresponding patients. In the 0.1-3.0 mg/kg groups, partial responders had among the lowest normalized peripheral clonal expansion, particularly in CD8+ T cells. At doses from 0.1 to 3.0 mg/kg, clonal expansion was seen in both CD4+ and CD8+ blood T cells between baseline and week 6.

The rearrangement joined TRBV2 to TRBJ2-1, with 13 middle bases fitting TRBD2. This TCR was sampled from an adult with an advanced solid tumor such as melanoma, head and neck, liver or kidney cancer. The sequencing used CD4+ or CD8+ T cells sorted from blood, collected in a trial of the OX40 agonist ivuxolimab. The encoded CDR3 is CASSRLAGGYNEQFF. The bases read TGTGCCAGCAGCAGACTAGCGGGGGGATACAATGAGCAGTTCTTC.